This T cell receptor (beta chain) derives from a study of blood T cells in healthy people across ages. The CDR3 is 12 amino acids. The table lists this clonotype with a few counts. As yet, its antigen is unknown. Sequence at one end of the junction differs from germline and may be a read error. It was with a sample-barcoded 5' primer and a J-beta primer mix that a second PCR of roughly 6 to 11 cycles was run. The template-switch adaptor, which had 12 random nucleotides, put a tag on each cDNA molecule. TCRdb re-called the 5' RACE reads through MiXCR, storing one row per CDR3 protein. The data contain about 1.7 million distinct CDR3 sequences, 28% of them singletons. Study-wide findings and caveats: A greater number of naive CD4+ cells and higher diversity distinguished long-lived donors from aged donors. Since the PBMCs were unsorted, naive and antigen-experienced cells could not be conclusively compared.

The receptor comes from a woman aged 25 to 39 in good health. The sample taken for sequencing was blood. V usage is TRBV12-3 or TRBV12-4 and J usage is TRBJ2-5, with D hard to call. The CDR3 region has the DNA TGTGCCAGCAATTTAAGCTCAGAGACCCAGTACTTC. It specifies CASNLSSETQYF.